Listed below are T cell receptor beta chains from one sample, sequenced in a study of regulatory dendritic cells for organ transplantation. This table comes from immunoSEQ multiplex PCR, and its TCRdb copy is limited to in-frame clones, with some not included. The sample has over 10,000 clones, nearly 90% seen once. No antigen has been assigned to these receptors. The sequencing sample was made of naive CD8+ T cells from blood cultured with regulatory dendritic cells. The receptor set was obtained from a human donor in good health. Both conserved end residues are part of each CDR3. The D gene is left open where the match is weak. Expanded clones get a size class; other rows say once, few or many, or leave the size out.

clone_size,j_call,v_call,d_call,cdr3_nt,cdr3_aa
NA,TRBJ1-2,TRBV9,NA,TGTGCCAGCAAGGGGGATAACTATGGCTACACCTTC,CASKGDNYGYTF
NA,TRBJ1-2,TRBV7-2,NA,TGTGCCAGCGTTTCTGGGGGGTATGGCTACACCTTC,CASVSGGYGYTF
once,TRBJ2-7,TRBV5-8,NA,TGTGCCAGCAGCTTGGTAGGGGCCGCCTACGAGCAGTACTTC,CASSLVGAAYEQYF
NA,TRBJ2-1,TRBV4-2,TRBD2,TGTGCCAGCAGCCCCCTCACTAGCGGGATTTACAATGAGCAGTTCTTC,CASSPLTSGIYNEQFF
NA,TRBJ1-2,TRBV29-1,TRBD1,TGCAGCGTTGGACAGGGAAGCAGCTACACCTTC,CSVGQGSSYTF
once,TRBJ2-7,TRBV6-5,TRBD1,TGTGCCAGCAGTTACGGGACAGGGGGCTCCGAGCAGTACTTC,CASSYGTGGSEQYF
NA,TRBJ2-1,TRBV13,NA,TGTGCCAGCAAACGTCCCTACCACAATGAGCAGTTCTTC,CASKRPYHNEQFF
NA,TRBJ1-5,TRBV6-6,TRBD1,TGTGCCAGCAGCCTGGACAGGGCCAATCAGCCCCAGCATTTT,CASSLDRANQPQHF
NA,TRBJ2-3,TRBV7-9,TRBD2,TGTGCCAGCAGCACCTGGACTAGCGGGGGGTCCAACACAGATACGCAGTATTTT,CASSTWTSGGSNTDTQYF
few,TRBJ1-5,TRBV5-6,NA,TGTGCCAGCAGCCCACAGAGTTCTCAGCCCCAGCATTTT,CASSPQSSQPQHF
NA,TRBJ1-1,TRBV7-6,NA,TGTGCCAGCAGCTTAAAAGGGGCTGGGACTGAAGCTTTCTTT,CASSLKGAGTEAFF
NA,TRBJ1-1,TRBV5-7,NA,TGTGCCAGCAGCCACAGTGGGCACAGGGTCACTGAAGCTTTCTTT,CASSHSGHRVTEAFF
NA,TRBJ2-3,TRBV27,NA,TGTGCCAGCAGTTTACGAGGGGCGGGAGATACGCAGTATTTT,CASSLRGAGDTQYF
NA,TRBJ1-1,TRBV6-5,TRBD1,TGTGCCAGCACCAGACAGGGGTTGAACACTGAAGCTTTCTTT,CASTRQGLNTEAFF
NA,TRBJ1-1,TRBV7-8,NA,TGTGCCAGCACACTATGGGGGAACACTGAAGCTTTCTTT,CASTLWGNTEAFF
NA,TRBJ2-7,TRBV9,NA,TGTGCCAGCAGCGTAGGTGACAGCTACGAGCAGTACTTC,CASSVGDSYEQYF
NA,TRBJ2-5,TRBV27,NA,TGTGCCAGCACCCCGAGGGCAGGACGGGAAGAGACCCAGTACTTC,CASTPRAGREETQYF
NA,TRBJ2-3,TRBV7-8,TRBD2,TGTGCCAGCAGCTTAGTACGTGGGAGGGGAAGCACAGATACGCAGTATTTT,CASSLVRGRGSTDTQYF
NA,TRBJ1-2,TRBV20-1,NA,TGCAGTGCTAGTCCCGGGGATGGCTACACCTTC,CSASPGDGYTF
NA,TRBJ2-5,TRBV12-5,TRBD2,TGTGCTAGTGGTTTGGGGGGTAGCGGGAGAGAGACCCAGTACTTC,CASGLGGSGRETQYF
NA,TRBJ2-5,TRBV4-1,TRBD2,TGCGCCAGCAGCCAAGAGCGGGGGGCCCCACAAGAGACCCAGTACTTC,CASSQERGAPQETQYF
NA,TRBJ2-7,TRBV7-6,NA,TGTGCCAGCAGCTTAGCCCAAGGAGGGGGGTCCTACGAGCAGTACTTC,CASSLAQGGGSYEQYF
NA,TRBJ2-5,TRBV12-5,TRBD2,TGTGCTAGTGGTTTGGTAGGTTTTGAAGGGAGGGCCTTTTGGTCTCGCCAAGAGACCCAGTACTTC,CASGLVGFEGRAFWSRQETQYF
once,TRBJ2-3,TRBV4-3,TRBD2,TGCGCCAGCAGATTTGCCGGGGGGTCAGATACGCAGTATTTT,CASRFAGGSDTQYF
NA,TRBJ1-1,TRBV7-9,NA,TGTGCCAGCAGCTCCGAATTAACTGAAGCTTTCTTT,CASSSELTEAFF
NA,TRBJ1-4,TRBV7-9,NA,TGTGCCAGCAGCCCTCCCGGCGGATTCGAAAAACTGTTTTTT,CASSPPGGFEKLFF
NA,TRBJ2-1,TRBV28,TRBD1,TGTGCCAGCAGACAACAGGGGTTATCCTACAATGAGCAGTTCTTC,CASRQQGLSYNEQFF
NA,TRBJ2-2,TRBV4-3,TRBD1,TGCGCCAGCAGCCAAGATAATGGGGACAGACTACTCACCGGGGAGCTGTTTTTT,CASSQDNGDRLLTGELFF
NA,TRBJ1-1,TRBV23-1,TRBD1,TGCGCCAGCAGGCCTGACAGGGGAGCTGAAGCTTTCTTT,CASRPDRGAEAFF
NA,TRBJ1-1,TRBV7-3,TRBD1,TGTGCCAGCAGCTTAACCAGACAGGGGCGGACTGAAGCTTTCTTT,CASSLTRQGRTEAFF
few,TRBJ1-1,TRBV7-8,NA,TGTGCCAGCAGCCCAAGGGACACTGAAGCTTTCTTT,CASSPRDTEAFF
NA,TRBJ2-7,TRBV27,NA,TGTGCCAGCAGTGGAATTTTGTTATTAGACTTC,CASSGILLLDF
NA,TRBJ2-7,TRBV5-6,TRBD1,TGTGCCAGCAGCCCGTTGACAGGGGCCTACGAGCAGTACTTC,CASSPLTGAYEQYF
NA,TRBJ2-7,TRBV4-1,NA,TGCGCCAGCAGCCAAAACGACGGCTACGAGCAGTACTTC,CASSQNDGYEQYF
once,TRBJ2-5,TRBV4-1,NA,TGCGCCAGCAGCCAAGATTCCGGACTACCATGGGGGGAAGGGACCCAGTACTTC,CASSQDSGLPWGEGTQYF
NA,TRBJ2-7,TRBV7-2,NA,TGTGCCAGCAGCTTACGGGATTTTAGGGAGCAGTACTTC,CASSLRDFREQYF
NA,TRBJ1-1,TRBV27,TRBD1,TGTGCCAGCAGTTTAAGGGGGCAGGGTGGGAACACTGAAGCTTTCTTT,CASSLRGQGGNTEAFF
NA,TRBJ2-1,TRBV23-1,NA,TGCGCCAGCAGTCAATCATACTTGGGGCAGGACTACAATGAGCAGTTCTTC,CASSQSYLGQDYNEQFF
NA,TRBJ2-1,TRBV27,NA,TGTGCCAGCAGTTCGCCGGGACTCTCCTACAATGAGCAGTTCTTC,CASSSPGLSYNEQFF
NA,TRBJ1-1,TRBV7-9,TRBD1,TGTGCCAGCAGCCCGGGACAGGAAGCTTTCTTT,CASSPGQEAFF
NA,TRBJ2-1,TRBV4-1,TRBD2,TGCGCCAGCAGCCAAGCCAGGCTAGCGGGAAGACACAATGAGCAGTTCTTC,CASSQARLAGRHNEQFF
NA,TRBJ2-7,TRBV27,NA,TGTGCCAGCAGTTTAAGCAGGGCGGGGAGTCCCGAGCAGTACTTC,CASSLSRAGSPEQYF
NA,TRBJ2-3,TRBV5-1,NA,TGCGCCAGCAGCCCCGCTGTAGGGACAGATACGCAGTATTTT,CASSPAVGTDTQYF
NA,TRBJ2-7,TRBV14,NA,TGTGCCAGCAGCCAAGGTCGTGGTTACGAGCAGTACTTC,CASSQGRGYEQYF
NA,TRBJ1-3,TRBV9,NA,TGTGCCAGCACGCAGGGAAACACCATATATTTT,CASTQGNTIYF
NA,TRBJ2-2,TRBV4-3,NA,TGCGCCAGCAGCCAAGTTATAGTCGAACACACCGGGGAGCTGTTTTTT,CASSQVIVEHTGELFF
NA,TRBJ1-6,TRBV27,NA,TGTGCCAGCAGTTACGGGGCAAATTCACCCCTCCACTTT,CASSYGANSPLHF
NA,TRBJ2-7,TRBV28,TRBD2,TGTGCCAGCAGTCTCTCGGGACTAGCGATAACGGTGGAGCAGTACTTC,CASSLSGLAITVEQYF
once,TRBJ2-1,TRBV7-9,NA,TGTGCCAGCAGCAAAACCGAATACAATGAGCAGTTCTTC,CASSKTEYNEQFF
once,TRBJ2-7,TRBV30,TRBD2,TGTGCCTGGAGTGTGGGGGAGGGATACGAGCAGTACTTC,CAWSVGEGYEQYF